This T cell receptor beta chain was captured in a study of T cells in Graves' hyperthyroidism and ophthalmopathy. What was amplified from RNA transcripts were TCR beta CDR3 regions. The HTBI set primed first-round TCR CDR3 RT-PCR. TCRdb reprocessed the multiplex PCR reads with MiXCR, giving one entry per CDR3 protein. The sample has roughly 520,000 distinct CDR3 sequences, about 24% seen once; the top ten hold about 11%. Germline V CDR1 and CDR2: SEHNR, FQNEAQ (reference sequence). V was pared by 5 bases and J by 3 bases, with 7 bases of the junction left unmatched. CDR3 length equals 15 residues. In this sample, this clonotype turned up many times. Based on clinical symptoms, serum thyroxine and TRAb, thyroid ultrasound and orbital computed tomography, diagnoses were reached.

The sequence was obtained from a woman in her twenties or thirties with Graves' ophthalmopathy. Sequenced material: blood. The chain couples TRBV7-9 to TRBJ1-5; 7 nucleotides match TRBD1. The CDR3 sequence is CASSRTGTANQPQHF. CDR3 DNA: TGTGCCAGCAGCCGTACCGGGACAGCCAATCAGCCCCAGCATTTT.